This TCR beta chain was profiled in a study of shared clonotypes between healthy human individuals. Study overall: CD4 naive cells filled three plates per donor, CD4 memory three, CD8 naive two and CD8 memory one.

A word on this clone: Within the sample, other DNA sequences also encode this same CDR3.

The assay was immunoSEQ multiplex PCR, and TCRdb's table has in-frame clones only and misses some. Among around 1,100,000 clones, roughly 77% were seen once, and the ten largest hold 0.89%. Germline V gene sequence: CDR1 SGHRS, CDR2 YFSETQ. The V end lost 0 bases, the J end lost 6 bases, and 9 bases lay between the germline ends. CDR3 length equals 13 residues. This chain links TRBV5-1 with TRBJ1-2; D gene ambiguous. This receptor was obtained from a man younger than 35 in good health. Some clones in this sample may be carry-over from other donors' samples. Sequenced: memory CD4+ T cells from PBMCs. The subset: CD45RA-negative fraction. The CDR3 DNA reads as TGCGCCAGCAGCTTGGGGGCCGGCGATGGCTACACCTTC. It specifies CASSLGAGDGYTF. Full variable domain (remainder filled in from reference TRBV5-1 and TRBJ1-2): KAGVTQTPRYLIKTRGQQVTLSCSPISGHRSVSWYQQTPGQGLQFLFEYFSETQRNKGNFPGRFSGRQFSNSRSEMNVSTLELGDSALYLCASSLGAGDGYTFGSGTRLTVV.